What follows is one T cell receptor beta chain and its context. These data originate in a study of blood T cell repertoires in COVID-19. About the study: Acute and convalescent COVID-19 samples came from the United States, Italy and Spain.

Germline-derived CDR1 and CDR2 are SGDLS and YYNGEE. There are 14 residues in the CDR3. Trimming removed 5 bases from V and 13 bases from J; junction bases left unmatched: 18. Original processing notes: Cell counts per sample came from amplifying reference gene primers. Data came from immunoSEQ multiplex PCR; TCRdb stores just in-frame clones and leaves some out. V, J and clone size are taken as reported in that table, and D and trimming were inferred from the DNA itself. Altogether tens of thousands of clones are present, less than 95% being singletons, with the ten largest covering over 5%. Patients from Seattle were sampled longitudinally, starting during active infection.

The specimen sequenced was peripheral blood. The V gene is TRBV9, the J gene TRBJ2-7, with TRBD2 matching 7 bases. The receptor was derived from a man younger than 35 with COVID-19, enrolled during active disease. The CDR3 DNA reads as TGTGCCAGCAGTGCTCAATCGACTAGCCCCAAGAGATACTTC. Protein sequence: CASSAQSTSPKRYF. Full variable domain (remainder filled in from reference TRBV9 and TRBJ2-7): DSGVTQTPKHLITATGQRVTLRCSPRSGDLSVYWYQQSLDQGLQFLIQYYNGEERAKGNILERFSAQQFPDLHSELNLSSLELGDSALYFCASSAQSTSPKRYFGPGTRLTVT.